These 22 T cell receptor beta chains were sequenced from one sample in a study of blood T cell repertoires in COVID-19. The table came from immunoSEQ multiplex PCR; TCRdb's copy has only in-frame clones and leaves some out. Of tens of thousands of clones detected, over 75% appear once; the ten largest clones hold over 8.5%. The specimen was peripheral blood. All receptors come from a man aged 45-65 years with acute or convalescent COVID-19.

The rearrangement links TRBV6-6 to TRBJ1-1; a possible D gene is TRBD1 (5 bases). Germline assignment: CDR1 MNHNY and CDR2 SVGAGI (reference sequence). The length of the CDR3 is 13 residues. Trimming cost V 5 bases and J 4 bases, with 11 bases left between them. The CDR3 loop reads CASSRTQGTEAFF. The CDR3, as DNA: TGTGCCAGCAGTCGAACCCAGGGCACTGAAGCTTTCTTT.

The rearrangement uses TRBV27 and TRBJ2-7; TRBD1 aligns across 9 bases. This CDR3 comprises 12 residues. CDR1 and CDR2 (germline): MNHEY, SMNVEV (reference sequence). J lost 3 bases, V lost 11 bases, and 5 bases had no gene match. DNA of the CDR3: TGTGCCGGGGGGGGACAGGGCTACGAGCAGTACTTC. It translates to CAGGGQGYEQYF.

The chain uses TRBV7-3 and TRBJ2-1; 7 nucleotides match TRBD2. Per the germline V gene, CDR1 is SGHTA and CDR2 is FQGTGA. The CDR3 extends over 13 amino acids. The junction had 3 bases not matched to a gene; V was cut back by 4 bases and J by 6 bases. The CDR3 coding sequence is TGTGCCAGCAGCTGGGGGGGAGGCAATGAGCAGTTCTTC. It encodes CASSWGGGNEQFF.

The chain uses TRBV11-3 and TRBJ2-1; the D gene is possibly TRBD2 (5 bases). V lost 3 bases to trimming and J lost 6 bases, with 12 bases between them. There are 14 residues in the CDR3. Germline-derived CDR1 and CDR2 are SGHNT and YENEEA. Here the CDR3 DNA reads TGTGCCAGCAGCTTCCCCGAGGGCCGCAATGAGCAGTTCTTC. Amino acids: CASSFPEGRNEQFF.

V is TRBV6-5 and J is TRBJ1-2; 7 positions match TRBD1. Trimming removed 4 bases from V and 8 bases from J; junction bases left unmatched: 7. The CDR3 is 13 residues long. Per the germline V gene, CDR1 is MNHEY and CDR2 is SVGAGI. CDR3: CASSWDRVQGYTF. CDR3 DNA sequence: TGTGCCAGCAGTTGGGACAGAGTGCAGGGCTACACCTTC.

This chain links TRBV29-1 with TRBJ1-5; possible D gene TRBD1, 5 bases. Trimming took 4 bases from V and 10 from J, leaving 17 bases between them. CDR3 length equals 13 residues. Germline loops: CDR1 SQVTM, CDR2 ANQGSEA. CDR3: CSVGGQAQGPQHF. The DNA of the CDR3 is TGCAGCGTTGGGGGTCAGGCCCAGGGACCCCAGCATTTT.

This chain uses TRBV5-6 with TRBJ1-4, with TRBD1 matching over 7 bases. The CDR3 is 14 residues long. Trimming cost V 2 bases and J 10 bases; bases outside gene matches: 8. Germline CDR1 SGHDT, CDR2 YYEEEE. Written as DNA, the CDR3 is TGTGCCAGCAGCTTTGAAGGGGGCGGCGGAAAACTGTTTTTT. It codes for CASSFEGGGGKLFF.

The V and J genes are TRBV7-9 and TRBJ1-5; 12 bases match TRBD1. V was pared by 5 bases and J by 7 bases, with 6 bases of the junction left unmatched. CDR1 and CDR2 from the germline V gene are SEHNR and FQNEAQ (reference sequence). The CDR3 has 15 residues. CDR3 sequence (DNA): TGTGCCAGCAGCCGGGGACAGGGGGCCGGCCAGCCCCAGCATTTT. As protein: CASSRGQGAGQPQHF.

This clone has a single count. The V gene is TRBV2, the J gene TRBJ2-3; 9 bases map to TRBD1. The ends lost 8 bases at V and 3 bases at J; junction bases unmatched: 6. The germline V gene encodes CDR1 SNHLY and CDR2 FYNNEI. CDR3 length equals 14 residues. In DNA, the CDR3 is TGTGCCAGCGGGAGAGACAGGGGGACAGATACGCAGTATTTT. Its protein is CASGRDRGTDTQYF.

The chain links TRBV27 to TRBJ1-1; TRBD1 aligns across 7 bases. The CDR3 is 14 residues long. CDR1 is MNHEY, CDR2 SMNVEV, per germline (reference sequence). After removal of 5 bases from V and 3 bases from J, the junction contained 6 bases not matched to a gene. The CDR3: CASSKGGGYTEAFF. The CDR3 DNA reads TGTGCCAGCAGTAAAGGGGGCGGATACACTGAAGCTTTCTTT.

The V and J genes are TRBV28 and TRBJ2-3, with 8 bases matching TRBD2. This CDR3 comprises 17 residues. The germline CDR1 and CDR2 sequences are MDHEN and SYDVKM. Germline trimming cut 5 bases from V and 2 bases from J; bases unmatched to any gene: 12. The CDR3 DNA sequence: TGTGCCAGCAGTCCCCAGGGGCGGGAGGTCCTCACAGATACGCAGTATTTT. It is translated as CASSPQGREVLTDTQYF.

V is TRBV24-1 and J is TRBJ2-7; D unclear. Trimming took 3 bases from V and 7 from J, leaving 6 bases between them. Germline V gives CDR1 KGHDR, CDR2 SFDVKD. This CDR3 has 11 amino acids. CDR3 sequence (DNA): TGTGCCACCAGTGATGGCCGTGAGCAGTACTTC. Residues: CATSDGREQYF.

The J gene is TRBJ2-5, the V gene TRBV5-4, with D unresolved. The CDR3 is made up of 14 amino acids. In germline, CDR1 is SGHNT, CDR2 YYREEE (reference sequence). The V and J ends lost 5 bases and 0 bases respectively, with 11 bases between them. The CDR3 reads CASSPKEYQETQYF. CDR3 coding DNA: TGTGCCAGCAGTCCGAAGGAGTACCAAGAGACCCAGTACTTC.

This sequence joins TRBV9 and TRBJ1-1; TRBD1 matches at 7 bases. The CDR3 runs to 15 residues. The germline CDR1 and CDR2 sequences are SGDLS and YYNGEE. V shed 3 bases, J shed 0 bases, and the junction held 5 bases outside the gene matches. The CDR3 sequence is CASSAQDRLNTEAFF. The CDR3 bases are TGTGCCAGCAGCGCTCAGGACAGGTTGAACACTGAAGCTTTCTTT.

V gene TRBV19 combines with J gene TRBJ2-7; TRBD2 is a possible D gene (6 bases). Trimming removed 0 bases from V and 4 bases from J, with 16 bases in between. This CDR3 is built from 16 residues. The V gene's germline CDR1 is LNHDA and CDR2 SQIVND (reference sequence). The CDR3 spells CASSIEWRTTAYEQYF. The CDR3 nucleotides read TGTGCCAGTAGTATAGAATGGAGGACTACGGCATACGAGCAGTACTTC.

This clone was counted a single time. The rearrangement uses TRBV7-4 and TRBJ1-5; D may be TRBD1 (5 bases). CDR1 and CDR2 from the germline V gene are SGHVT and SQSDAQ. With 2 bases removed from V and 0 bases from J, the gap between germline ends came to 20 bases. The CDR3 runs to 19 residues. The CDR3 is CASSLPRAAPLYSNQPQHF. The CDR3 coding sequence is TGTGCCAGCAGCTTACCCAGGGCAGCACCTCTATATAGCAATCAGCCCCAGCATTTT.

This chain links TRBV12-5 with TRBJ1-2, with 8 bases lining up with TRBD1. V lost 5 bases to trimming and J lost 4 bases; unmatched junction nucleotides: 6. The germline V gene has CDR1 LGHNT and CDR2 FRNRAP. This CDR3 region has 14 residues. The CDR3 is CASGGRQGSYGYTF. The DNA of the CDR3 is TGTGCTAGTGGTGGCCGACAGGGGAGCTATGGCTACACCTTC.

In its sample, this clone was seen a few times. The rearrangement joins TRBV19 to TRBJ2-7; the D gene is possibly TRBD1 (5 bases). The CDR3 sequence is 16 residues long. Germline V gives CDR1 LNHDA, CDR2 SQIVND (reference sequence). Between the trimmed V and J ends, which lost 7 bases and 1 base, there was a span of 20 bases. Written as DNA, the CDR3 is TGTGCCAGTACCTTATACGCCCAGGGCCCTTCCTACGAGCAGTACTTC. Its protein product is CASTLYAQGPSYEQYF.

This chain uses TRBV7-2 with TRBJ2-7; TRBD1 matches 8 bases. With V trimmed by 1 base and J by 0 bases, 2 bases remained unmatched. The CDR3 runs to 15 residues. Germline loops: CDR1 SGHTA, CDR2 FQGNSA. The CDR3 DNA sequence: TGTGCCAGCAGCTTAGTTCAGGGGGCCTCCTACGAGCAGTACTTC. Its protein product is CASSLVQGASYEQYF.

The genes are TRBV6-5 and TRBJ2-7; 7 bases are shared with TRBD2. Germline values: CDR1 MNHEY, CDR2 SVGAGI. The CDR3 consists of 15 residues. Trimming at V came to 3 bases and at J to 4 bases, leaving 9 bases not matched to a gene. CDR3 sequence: CASSYARGGEYEQYF. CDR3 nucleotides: TGTGCCAGCAGTTATGCCCGGGGAGGGGAATACGAGCAGTACTTC.

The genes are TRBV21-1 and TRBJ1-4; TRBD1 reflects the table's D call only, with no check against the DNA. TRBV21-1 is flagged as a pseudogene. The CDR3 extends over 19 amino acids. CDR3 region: CASSSPARQGALRNEKLFF. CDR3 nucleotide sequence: TGTGCCAGCAGCAGCCCGGCTAGACAGGGGGCATTGAGAAATGAAAAACTGTTTTTT.

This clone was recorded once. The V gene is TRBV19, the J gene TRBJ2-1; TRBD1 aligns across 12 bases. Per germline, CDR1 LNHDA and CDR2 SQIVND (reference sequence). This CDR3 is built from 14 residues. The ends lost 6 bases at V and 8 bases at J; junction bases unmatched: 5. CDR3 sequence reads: CASSPGQGAYEQFF. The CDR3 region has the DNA TGTGCCAGTAGCCCGGGACAGGGGGCGTATGAGCAGTTCTTC.